The 10 T cell receptor beta chains below all came from one sample that was sequenced in a study of graft-versus-host responses after intestinal transplantation. Assay: immunoSEQ multiplex PCR; the TCRdb copy retains only in-frame clones and omits some. In the table there are about 85,000 clones, 80% to 85% of which are singletons. Their antigen targets remain unknown. The specimen comprised unstimulated CD4+ T cells sorted from spleen or lymph node cells, sampled before intestinal transplant. Source of these receptors: a human donor who received an intestinal transplant.

The chain couples TRBV6-5 to TRBJ1-5; D is unclear. The V end was cut by 4 bases, the J end by 0 bases, with 13 bases between. The CDR3 totals 16 residues. CDR1 and CDR2 from the germline V gene are MNHEY and SVGAGI. The CDR3 bases are TGTGCCAGCAGTTTGGACGCCCGGGGTAGCAATCAGCCCCAGCATTTT. Encoded protein: CASSLDARGSNQPQHF.

This clone occurred once. The rearrangement uses TRBV28 and TRBJ1-5, with TRBD1 matching 8 bases. Germline V gene lookup returns CDR1 MDHEN and CDR2 SYDVKM. CDR3 length: 15 residues. The V and J ends lost 1 base and 3 bases, in that order; junction bases with no gene match: 2. In nucleotides, the CDR3 is TGTGCCAGCAGTTTATTGGGACAGGTCAATCAGCCCCAGCATTTT. The encoded protein is CASSLLGQVNQPQHF.

V usage is TRBV28 and J usage is TRBJ2-1; D possibly corresponds to TRBD2 (5 bases). This CDR3 has 14 amino acids. Germline CDR1 and CDR2: MDHEN and SYDVKM. V lost 6 bases and J lost 2, with 11 bases in between. The DNA for the CDR3 is TGTGCCAGCAGGGGGAGTCCCCCCTACAATGAGCAGTTCTTC. The encoded protein is CASRGSPPYNEQFF.

The chain is built from TRBV7-2 and TRBJ2-3; D is unresolved. Germline V lookup: CDR1 SGHTA, CDR2 FQGNSA. The CDR3 length is 12 residues. Trimming took 4 bases from V and 6 from J, leaving 8 bases between them. The CDR3 loop is CASSYWRDTQYF. The CDR3 coding sequence is TGTGCCAGCAGCTATTGGCGGGATACGCAGTATTTT.

Note on this clone: The same CDR3 arises from other DNA sequences in this sample as well. V usage is TRBV19 and J usage is TRBJ1-1, with a tentative D call TRBD1 (5 bases). Looked up from germline, CDR1 is LNHDA and CDR2 is SQIVND (reference sequence). Between the trimmed V and J ends, which lost 6 bases and 4 bases, there was a span of 18 bases. The CDR3 is 15 residues long. CDR3 region: CASSTPGRGSTEAFF. The CDR3 DNA reads TGTGCCAGTAGCACCCCCGGACGGGGGAGCACTGAAGCTTTCTTT.

This rearrangement joins TRBV6-5 to TRBJ2-7; 9 bases line up with TRBD1. The ends lost 0 bases at V and 2 bases at J; junction bases unmatched: 2. The germline gives CDR1 MNHEY, CDR2 SVGAGI. The CDR3 length is 15 residues. The DNA of the CDR3 is TGTGCCAGCAGTTACTCCGGGACAGGGCCCTACGAGCAGTACTTC. Translating gives CASSYSGTGPYEQYF.

The chain couples TRBV7-3 to TRBJ2-7, with TRBD1 matching 7 bases. Germline V gene data show CDR1 as SGHTA and CDR2 as FQGTGA. CDR3 size: 14 residues. With 5 bases clipped from V and 3 bases from J, the junction kept 7 bases outside the gene matches. The CDR3 here is CASSIGPGGYEQYF. The CDR3 nucleotides are TGTGCCAGCAGCATAGGGCCAGGGGGCTACGAGCAGTACTTC.

The chain joins TRBV9 to TRBJ2-1; 7 nucleotides align to TRBD2. Trimming removed 0 bases from V and 15 bases from J; junction bases left unmatched: 6. The germline V gene has CDR1 SGDLS and CDR2 YYNGEE. The CDR3 is made up of 12 amino acids. The CDR3: CASSVERGPLFF. Written as DNA, the CDR3 is TGTGCCAGCAGCGTAGAGCGGGGCCCCCTGTTCTTC.

This clone has just one count. J is TRBJ1-3 and V is TRBV5-1; the D is unclear. The CDR3 is 13 residues long. V was pared by 4 bases and J by 4 bases, with 9 bases between. Germline assignment: CDR1 SGHRS and CDR2 YFSETQ. This CDR3 reads CASSPGLGNTIYF. For the CDR3, the DNA is TGCGCCAGCAGCCCTGGCCTCGGAAACACCATATATTTT.

This chain uses TRBV29-1 with TRBJ2-7; the match to TRBD2 covers 10 bases. This CDR3 has 14 residues. With 4 bases clipped from V and 4 bases from J, the junction kept 7 bases outside the gene matches. Germline-derived CDR1 and CDR2 are SQVTM and ANQGSEA. The CDR3 bases are TGCAGCGTTGGGTCGCCAGCGGGAGGGTACGAGCAGTACTTC. It is translated as CSVGSPAGGYEQYF.